The T cell receptor (beta chain) under discussion was sequenced for a study of T cells in women clearing cervical HPV infection. Assay used: immunoSEQ multiplex PCR; TCRdb lists only in-frame clones, some missing. In all, the sample yields about 12,000 clones. In the case of this clone: The CDR3 end falls 3 residues outside the read, so it is completed with the germline J gene.

The CDR3 is 14 amino acids. Germline V CDR1 and CDR2: MNHNS, SASEGT. The chain is built from TRBV6-1 and TRBJ2-2; D is unclear. The sample taken for sequencing was blood buffy coat. This TCR was sampled from a woman aged 18-70 years with a cervical HPV16 infection that either progressed to CIN3+ or cleared (not recorded which). The part of the CDR3 DNA that was read is TGTGCCAGCAGTGAAAGGCCAACTAATGAAAAG. Its translation is CASSERPTNEK. The entire CDR3 reads CASSERPTNEKLFF.